The entry below describes one T cell receptor beta chain. No cognate antigen has been identified for it. No base quality information exists; no much larger clone differs at one position. Distinct nucleotide sequences in the sample also encode this CDR3. TCRbeta CDR3 regions were amplified from genomic DNA using the immunoSEQ Assay, a bias-controlled multiplex PCR. On the authors' methods: The number of nucleated cells in each sample was estimated by amplification of reference gene primers within the assay. Sequence reads were collapsed and filtered to measure the absolute abundance of every unique TCRbeta CDR3 rearrangement. For each sample, productive Simpson clonality was calculated by taking the square root of Simpson's diversity index across productive rearrangements. TCRdb limited this immuneACCESS table to in-frame rearrangements with V and J called. A share of clones is missing; checked studies link under half to unresolved V genes, and the rest is unexplained. That table furnishes V, J and clone size, whereas the DNA furnished D and trimming. This sample gives about 78,000 clones in total; 90% of them show up just once. The ten largest clones add up to under 1.1% of the sample.

Whole blood was collected in K2EDTA tubes by collaborating institutions according to the institutions' own protocols. For TCRbeta analysis, collaborator samples were shipped as frozen whole blood, as isolated PBMCs, or as DNA extracted from either sample type. The trim is 8 bases for V and 2 bases for J, with a gap of 12 bases between the germline ends. Based on the germline V gene, the CDR1 and CDR2 sequences are MNHEY and SVGAGI. The CDR3, cysteine through phenylalanine, is 13 amino acids long. The DNA shown is the 39-base CDR3, in frame from base 1. The entry originates in a study of blood T cell repertoires in COVID-19 (dated by TCRdb to 2020 to 2021). About the investigation overall: Samples covering the acute and convalescent phases of COVID-19 were provided by collaborators in the United States, Italy and Spain. Nearly every sample came with metadata listing a de-identified subject ID, COVID-19 status, age in years and sex. The repertoires were released in a freely available public database intended as a resource for research on the immune response to SARS-CoV-2. Subjects who had been exposed to COVID-19, were actively infected with it, or had recovered from it provided the deeply sampled blood TCRbeta repertoires that made up the dataset. Samples came from the ongoing ImmuneRACE study (first 160 participants) plus 1,254 subjects from 6 global collaborators. Where available, HLA class I and class II types were obtained from metadata supplied by the sample provider rather than from assay-based typing. The material from the prospective study consisted of cDNA or gDNA derived from T cells, B-cell-depleted T cells, or PBMCs. What the study reported, not specific to this receptor: Clinical and demographic metadata were provided uncurated, with the amount varying by source and participant.

The V and J genes are TRBV6-5 and TRBJ1-1; TRBD1 is a weak D gene call, 6 bases matching. Material for sequencing was peripheral blood. The source is a woman aged 50 to 60 in a cohort sampled during active COVID-19. The bases are TGTGCCAGCTCCCCGGGACAAAACACTGAAGCTTTCTTT. It specifies CASSPGQNTEAFF.